Here is one TCR beta chain with its context. Using immunoSEQ multiplex PCR, the repertoire was profiled, and TCRdb retains in-frame clones only, with some absent. The sample lists tens of thousands of clones, 80% to 90% occurring once. The sample belongs to a study of blood T cell repertoires in COVID-19. Across the study: Sample material is recorded as cDNA or gDNA derived from T cells, B-cell-depleted T cells, or PBMCs.

Trimming took 4 bases from V and 13 from J; bases not matched to a gene: 8. The CDR3 is made up of 12 amino acids. The specimen sequenced was peripheral blood. V gene TRBV12-3 or TRBV12-4 combines with J gene TRBJ1-2, with TRBD1 matching over 8 bases. The TCR was taken from a man in his 60s with acute or convalescent COVID-19. CDR3: CASSSSTGAITF. In DNA form, the CDR3 reads TGTGCCAGCAGTTCGTCGACAGGGGCGATCACCTTC.